What follows are 4 T cell receptor beta chains derived from one specimen sequenced in a study of cytomegalovirus exposure and HLA in healthy donors. The PCR used 60 Vbeta and 13 Jbeta primers. The data were produced by immunoSEQ multiplex PCR, yet TCRdb's version contains in-frame clones alone and is incomplete. The table lists approximately 190,000 clones, approximately 80% of them singletons, with approximately 1.8% in the top ten. Sequencing was done on a sample of PBMCs. The receptors come from a woman aged 30 to 39 in good health and CMV-seronegative.

V and J are TRBV19 and TRBJ1-1; a weak D match, TRBD1 (5 bases). Germline CDR1 is LNHDA and CDR2 is SQIVND (reference sequence). This CDR3 region has 13 residues. V shed 3 bases and J shed 5 bases, with 10 bases lying between them. The CDR3 region has the DNA TGTGCCAGTAGTATGCAGACAGCGACTGAAGCTTTCTTT. Residues: CASSMQTATEAFF.

J is TRBJ2-2 and V is TRBV7-8; D is perhaps TRBD1 (6 bases). Per the germline V gene, CDR1 is SGHVS and CDR2 is FQNEAQ. Trimming shortened V by 5 bases and J by 1 base, and 14 bases separated the two germline ends. The CDR3 has 16 amino acids. The CDR3 coding sequence is TGTGCCAGCAGCCCGCAACAGGGCGGGAACACCGGGGAGCTGTTTTTT. This codes for CASSPQQGGNTGELFF.

V and J are TRBV19 and TRBJ1-1, with 8 bases fitting TRBD1. The V gene's germline CDR1 is LNHDA and CDR2 SQIVND (reference sequence). J lost 6 bases, V lost 10 bases, and 7 bases had no gene match. The CDR3 has 12 residues. The CDR3 loop reads CATGQGGAEAFF. The DNA of the CDR3 is TGTGCCACCGGACAGGGTGGGGCTGAAGCTTTCTTT. Based on the CDR3 plus reference TRBV19 and TRBJ1-1, the full variable domain is DGGITQSPKYLFRKEGQNVTLSCEQNLNHDAMYWYRQDPGQGLRLIYYSQIVNDFQKGDIAEGYSVSREKKESFPLTVTSAQKNPTAFYLCATGQGGAEAFFGQGTRLTVV.

CDR3 residues: CAWGNDRGHYNEQFF. In DNA, the CDR3 is TGTGCCTGGGGTAACGACAGGGGGCACTACAATGAGCAGTTCTTC. V gene TRBV30 combines with J gene TRBJ2-1; 10 nucleotides match TRBD1. Germline assignment: CDR1 GTSNPN and CDR2 SVGIG (reference sequence). This CDR3 region has 15 residues. V was pared by 5 bases and J by 3 bases, with 7 bases of the junction left unmatched.